The TCR beta chain described here comes from a study of blood T cell repertoires in COVID-19. As for the study in general: Acute and convalescent COVID-19 samples came from the United States, Italy and Spain. From T cells, B-cell-depleted T cells, or PBMCs came the material, which was cDNA or gDNA.

CDR3 length equals 16 residues. The germline V gene has CDR1 LGHDT and CDR2 YNNKEL (reference sequence). V lost 0 bases and J 0 bases, leaving 11 bases between the germline ends. Sequenced by immunoSEQ multiplex PCR; TCRdb stores in-frame clones only, minus some. The table has 250,000 or so clones, 70% to 90% seen once. This TCR was sampled from a woman in her seventies with active or convalescent COVID-19. This sequence joins TRBV3-1 (or the pseudogene TRBV3-2) and TRBJ1-2; D gene unclear. Sequencing was done on a sample of peripheral blood. CDR3 sequence: CASSQDLGESNYGYTF. In DNA form, the CDR3 reads TGTGCCAGCAGCCAAGATCTTGGGGAGTCTAACTATGGCTACACCTTC.